This T cell receptor beta chain stems from a study of T cells after yellow fever vaccination. For the study at large: Libraries from low-cell-number fractions were prepared with the SMART-Seq v4 Ultra Low Input RNA kit. Overall study results and limits: Post-booster samples contained most primary-vaccination clones (roughly 96% CD4, about 90% CD8). Clonotypes shared by both compartments, CD4 and CD8, made up a small share.

V was pared by 0 bases and J by 9 bases, with 15 bases between. CDR3 length: 16 residues. Germline lookup yields CDR1 SGHTA and CDR2 FQGTGA. Universal primer sites and UMIs were introduced during 5'RACE template-switching synthesis of TCR cDNA. TCRdb passed the 5' RACE reads through MiXCR, listing each CDR3 protein once. Among nearly 300,000 distinct CDR3 sequences listed, 8.7% were seen once. This clonotype has only a few counts. Its antigen is undetermined. The chain carries TRBV7-3 and TRBJ1-6, with a tentative D call TRBD1 (6 bases). The receptor comes from a man aged 18 to 29 who received the YFV17D yellow fever vaccine. The sequenced sample was CD4+ T cells sorted from PBMCs, obtained 5 days after the yellow fever booster vaccination. The DNA of the CDR3 is TGTGCCAGCAGCTTAACAGGGGGAGGGAGCGCTTCACCCCTCCACTTT. Protein: CASSLTGGGSASPLHF.